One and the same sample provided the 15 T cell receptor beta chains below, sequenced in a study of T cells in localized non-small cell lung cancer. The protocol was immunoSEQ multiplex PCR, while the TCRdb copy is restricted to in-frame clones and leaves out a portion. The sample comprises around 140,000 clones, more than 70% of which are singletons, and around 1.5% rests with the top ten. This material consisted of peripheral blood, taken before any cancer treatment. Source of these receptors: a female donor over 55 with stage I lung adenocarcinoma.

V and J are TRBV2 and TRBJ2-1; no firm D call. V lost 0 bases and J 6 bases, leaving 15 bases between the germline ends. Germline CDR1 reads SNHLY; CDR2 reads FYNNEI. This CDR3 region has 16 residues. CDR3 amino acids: CASSEAPVGLLNEQFF. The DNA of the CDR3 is TGTGCCAGCAGTGAAGCTCCGGTGGGCTTACTCAATGAGCAGTTCTTC.

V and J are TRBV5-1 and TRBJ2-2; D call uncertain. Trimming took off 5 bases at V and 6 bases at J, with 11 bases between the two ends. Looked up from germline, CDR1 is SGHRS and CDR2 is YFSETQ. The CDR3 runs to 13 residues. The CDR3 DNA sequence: TGCGCCAGCAGAGGGCCTCCTGCCGGGGAGCTGTTTTTT. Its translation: CASRGPPAGELFF.

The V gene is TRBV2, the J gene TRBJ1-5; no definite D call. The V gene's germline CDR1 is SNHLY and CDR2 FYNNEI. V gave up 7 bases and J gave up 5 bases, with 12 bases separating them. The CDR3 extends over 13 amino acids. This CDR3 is CASNREADQPQHF. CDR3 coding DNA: TGTGCCAGCAACAGAGAAGCAGATCAGCCCCAGCATTTT.

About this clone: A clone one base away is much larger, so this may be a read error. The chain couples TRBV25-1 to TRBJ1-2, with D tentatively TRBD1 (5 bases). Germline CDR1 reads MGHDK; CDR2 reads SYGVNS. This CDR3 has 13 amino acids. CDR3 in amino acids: CVSSEDDRNFYTF. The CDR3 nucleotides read TGTGTCAGCAGTGAAGACGACAGAAACTTTTACACCTTC.

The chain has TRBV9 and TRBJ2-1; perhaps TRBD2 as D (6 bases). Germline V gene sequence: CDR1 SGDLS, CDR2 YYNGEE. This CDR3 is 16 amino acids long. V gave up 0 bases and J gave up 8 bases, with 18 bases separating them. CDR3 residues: CASSVGGTQSLYEQFF. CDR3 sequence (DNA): TGTGCCAGCAGCGTAGGCGGGACCCAAAGCCTCTATGAGCAGTTCTTC. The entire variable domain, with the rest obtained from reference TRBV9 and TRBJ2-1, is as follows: DSGVTQTPKHLITATGQRVTLRCSPRSGDLSVYWYQQSLDQGLQFLIQYYNGEERAKGNILERFSAQQFPDLHSELNLSSLELGDSALYFCASSVGGTQSLYEQFFGPGTRLTVL.

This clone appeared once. The CDR3: CASSPTRQAYEGYEQYF. For the CDR3, the DNA is TGTGCCAGCAGCCCCACGAGGCAAGCCTACGAGGGCTACGAGCAGTACTTC. The chain has TRBV14 and TRBJ2-5, with D perhaps matching TRBD2 (5 bases). The end of the DNA fits TRBJ2-7 better, so the J call may be wrong. This CDR3 has 17 amino acids. CDR1 SGHDN and CDR2 FVKESK come from the germline V gene.

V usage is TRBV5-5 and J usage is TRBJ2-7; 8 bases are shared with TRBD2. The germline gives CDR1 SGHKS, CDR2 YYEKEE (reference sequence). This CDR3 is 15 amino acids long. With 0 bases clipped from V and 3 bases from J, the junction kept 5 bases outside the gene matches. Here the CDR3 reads CASSLAAGDFYEQYF. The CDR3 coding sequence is TGTGCCAGCAGCTTGGCAGCGGGAGATTTCTACGAGCAGTACTTC.

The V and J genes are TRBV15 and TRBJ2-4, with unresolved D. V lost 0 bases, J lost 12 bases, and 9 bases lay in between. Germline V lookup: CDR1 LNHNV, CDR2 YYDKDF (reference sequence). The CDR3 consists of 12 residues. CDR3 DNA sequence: TGTGCCACCAGCAGAGACGGAAGGTATCAGTACTTC. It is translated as CATSRDGRYQYF.

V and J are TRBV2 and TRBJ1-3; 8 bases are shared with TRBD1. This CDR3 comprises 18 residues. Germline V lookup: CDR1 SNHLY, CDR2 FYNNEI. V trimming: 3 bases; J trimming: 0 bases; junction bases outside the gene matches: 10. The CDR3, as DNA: TGTGCCAGCAGTGAGCAGGGGGCAACGTACAGCTCTGGAAACACCATATATTTT. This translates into CASSEQGATYSSGNTIYF.

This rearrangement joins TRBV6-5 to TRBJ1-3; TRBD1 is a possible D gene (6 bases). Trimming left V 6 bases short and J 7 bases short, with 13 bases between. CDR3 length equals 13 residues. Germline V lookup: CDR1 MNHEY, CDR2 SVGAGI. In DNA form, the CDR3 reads TGTGCCAGCAGCCTTGGGACAAGGAACACCATATATTTT. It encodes CASSLGTRNTIYF.

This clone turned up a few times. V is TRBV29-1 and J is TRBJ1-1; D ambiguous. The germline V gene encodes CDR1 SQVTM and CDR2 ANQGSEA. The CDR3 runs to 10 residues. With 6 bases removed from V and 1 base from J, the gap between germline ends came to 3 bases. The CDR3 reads CSVGNTEAFF. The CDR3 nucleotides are TGCAGCGTGGGGAACACTGAAGCTTTCTTT.

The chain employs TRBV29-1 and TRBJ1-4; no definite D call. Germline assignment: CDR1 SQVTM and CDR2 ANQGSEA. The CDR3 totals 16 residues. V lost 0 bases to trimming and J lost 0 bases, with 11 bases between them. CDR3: CSVEDSREATNEKLFF. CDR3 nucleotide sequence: TGCAGCGTTGAAGATAGCAGAGAGGCAACTAATGAAAAACTGTTTTTT.

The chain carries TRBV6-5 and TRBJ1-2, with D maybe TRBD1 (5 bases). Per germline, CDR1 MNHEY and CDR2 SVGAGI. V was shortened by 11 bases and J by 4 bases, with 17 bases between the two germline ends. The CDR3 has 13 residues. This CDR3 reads CAVQAGVGYGYTF. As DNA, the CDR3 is TGTGCCGTCCAGGCGGGGGTTGGCTATGGCTACACCTTC.

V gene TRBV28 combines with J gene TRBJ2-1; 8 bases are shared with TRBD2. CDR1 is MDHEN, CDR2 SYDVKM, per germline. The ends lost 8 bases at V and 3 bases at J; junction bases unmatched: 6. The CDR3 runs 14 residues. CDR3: CASQTSASYNEQFF. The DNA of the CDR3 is TGTGCCAGCCAGACTAGCGCGAGCTACAATGAGCAGTTCTTC.

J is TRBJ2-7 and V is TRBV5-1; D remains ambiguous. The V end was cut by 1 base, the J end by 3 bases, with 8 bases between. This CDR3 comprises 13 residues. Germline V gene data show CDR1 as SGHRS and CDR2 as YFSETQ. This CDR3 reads CASSLSVNYEQYF. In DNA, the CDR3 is TGCGCCAGCAGCTTGTCGGTTAACTACGAGCAGTACTTC.